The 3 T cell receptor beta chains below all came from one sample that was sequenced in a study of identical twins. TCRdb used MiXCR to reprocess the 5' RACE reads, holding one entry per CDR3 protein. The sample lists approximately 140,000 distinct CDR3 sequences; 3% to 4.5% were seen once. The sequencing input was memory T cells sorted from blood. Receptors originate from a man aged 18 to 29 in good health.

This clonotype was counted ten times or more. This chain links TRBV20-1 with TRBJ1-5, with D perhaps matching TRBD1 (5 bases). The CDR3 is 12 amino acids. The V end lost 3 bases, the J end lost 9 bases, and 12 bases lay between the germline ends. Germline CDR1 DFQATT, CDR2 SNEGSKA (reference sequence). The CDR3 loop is CSAREGGGPQHF. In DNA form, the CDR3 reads TGCAGTGCTAGGGAAGGTGGGGGGCCCCAGCATTTT.

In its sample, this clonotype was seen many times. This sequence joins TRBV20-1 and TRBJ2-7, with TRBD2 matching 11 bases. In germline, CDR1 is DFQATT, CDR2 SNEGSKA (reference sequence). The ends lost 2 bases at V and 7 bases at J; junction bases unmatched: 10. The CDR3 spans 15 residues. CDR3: CSARSSSGRTEEQYF. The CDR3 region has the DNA TGCAGTGCTAGATCCTCTAGCGGGAGGACGGAAGAGCAGTACTTC.

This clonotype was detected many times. CDR3 in DNA: TGTGCCAGCAGCGACGGGACAGCCAAAAACATTCAGTACTTC. It specifies CASSDGTAKNIQYF. The chain uses TRBV9 and TRBJ2-4; D could derive from TRBD1 or TRBD2 (5 bases each). The CDR3 has 14 amino acids. Germline V gene data show CDR1 as SGDLS and CDR2 as YYNGEE. V gave up 3 bases and J gave up 0 bases, with 7 bases separating them.